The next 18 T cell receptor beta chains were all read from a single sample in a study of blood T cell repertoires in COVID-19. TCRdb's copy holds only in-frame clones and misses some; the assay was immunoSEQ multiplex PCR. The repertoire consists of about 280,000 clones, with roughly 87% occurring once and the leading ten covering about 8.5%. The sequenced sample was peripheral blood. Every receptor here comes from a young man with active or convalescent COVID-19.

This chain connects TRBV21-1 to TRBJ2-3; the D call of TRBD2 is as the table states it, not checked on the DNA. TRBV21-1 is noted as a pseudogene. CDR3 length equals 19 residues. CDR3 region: CASSKASRTSGTSTDTQYF. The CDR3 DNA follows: TGTGCCAGCAGCAAAGCGTCACGGACTAGCGGTACGAGCACAGATACGCAGTATTTT.

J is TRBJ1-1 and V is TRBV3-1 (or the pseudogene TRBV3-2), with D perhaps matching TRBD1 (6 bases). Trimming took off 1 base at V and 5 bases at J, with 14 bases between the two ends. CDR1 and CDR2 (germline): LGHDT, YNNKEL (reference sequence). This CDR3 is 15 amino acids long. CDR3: CASSQVQGKHTEAFF. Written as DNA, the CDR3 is TGTGCCAGCAGCCAAGTACAGGGAAAGCATACTGAAGCTTTCTTT.

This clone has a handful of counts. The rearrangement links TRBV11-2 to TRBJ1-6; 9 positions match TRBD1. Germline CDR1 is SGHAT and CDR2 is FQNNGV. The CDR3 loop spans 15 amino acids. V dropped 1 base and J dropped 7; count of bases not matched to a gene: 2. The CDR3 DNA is TGTGCCAGCAGCTTAGCCGGGACAGGGAATTCACCCCTCCACTTT. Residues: CASSLAGTGNSPLHF.

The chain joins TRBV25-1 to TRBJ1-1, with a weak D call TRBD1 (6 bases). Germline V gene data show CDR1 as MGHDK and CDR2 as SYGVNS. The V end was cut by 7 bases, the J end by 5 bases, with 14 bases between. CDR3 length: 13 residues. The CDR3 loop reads CASTGQLRTEAFF. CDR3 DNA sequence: TGTGCCAGCACAGGACAGCTTAGGACTGAAGCTTTCTTT.

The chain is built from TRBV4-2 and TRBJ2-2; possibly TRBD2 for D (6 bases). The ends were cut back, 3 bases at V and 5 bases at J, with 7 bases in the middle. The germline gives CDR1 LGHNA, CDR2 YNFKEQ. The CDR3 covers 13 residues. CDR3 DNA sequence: TGTGCCAGCAGCCAGGGGGGAACCGGGGAGCTGTTTTTT. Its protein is CASSQGGTGELFF.

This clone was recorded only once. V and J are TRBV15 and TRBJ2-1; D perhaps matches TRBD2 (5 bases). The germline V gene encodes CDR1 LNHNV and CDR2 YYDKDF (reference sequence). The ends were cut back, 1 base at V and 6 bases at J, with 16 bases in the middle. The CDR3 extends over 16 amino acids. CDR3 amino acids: CATSRAPSVRGNEQFF. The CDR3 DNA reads TGTGCCACCAGCAGAGCCCCCTCCGTACGGGGCAATGAGCAGTTCTTC.

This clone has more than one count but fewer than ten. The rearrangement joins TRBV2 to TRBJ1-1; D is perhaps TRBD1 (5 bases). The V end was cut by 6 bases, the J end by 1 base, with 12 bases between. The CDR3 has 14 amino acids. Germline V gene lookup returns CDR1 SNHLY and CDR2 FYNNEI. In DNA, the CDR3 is TGTGCCAGCAGAGAGGACACTGAGAACACTGAAGCTTTCTTT. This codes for CASREDTENTEAFF.

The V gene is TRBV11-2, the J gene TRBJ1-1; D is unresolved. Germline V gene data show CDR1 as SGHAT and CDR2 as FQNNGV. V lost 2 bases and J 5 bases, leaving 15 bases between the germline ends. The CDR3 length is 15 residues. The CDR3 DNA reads TGTGCCAGCAGCTTAAACTGGGAAGGAGGTACTGAAGCTTTCTTT. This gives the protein CASSLNWEGGTEAFF.

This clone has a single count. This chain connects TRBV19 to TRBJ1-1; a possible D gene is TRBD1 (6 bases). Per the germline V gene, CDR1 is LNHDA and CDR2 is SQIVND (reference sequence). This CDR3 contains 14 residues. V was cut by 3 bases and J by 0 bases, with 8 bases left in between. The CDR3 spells CASSIGQMNTEAFF. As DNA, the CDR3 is TGTGCCAGTAGTATTGGACAGATGAACACTGAAGCTTTCTTT.

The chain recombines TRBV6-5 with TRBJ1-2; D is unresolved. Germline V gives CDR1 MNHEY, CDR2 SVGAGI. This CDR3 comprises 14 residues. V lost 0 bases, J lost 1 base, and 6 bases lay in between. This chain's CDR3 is CASSYSRSNYGYTF. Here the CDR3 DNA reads TGTGCCAGCAGTTACTCGAGGAGTAACTATGGCTACACCTTC.

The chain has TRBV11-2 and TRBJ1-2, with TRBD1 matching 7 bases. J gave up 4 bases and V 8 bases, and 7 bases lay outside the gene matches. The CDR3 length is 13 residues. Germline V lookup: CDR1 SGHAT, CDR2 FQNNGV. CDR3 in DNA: TGTGCCAGCGCATACCGGGACAGCTATGGCTACACCTTC. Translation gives CASAYRDSYGYTF.

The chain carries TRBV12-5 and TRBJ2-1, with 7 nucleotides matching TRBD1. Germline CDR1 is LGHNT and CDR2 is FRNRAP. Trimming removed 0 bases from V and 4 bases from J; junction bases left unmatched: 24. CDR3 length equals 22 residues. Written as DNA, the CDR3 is TGTGCTAGTGGTTTGGTACCCCTATCGTTAACCGGGACAGCAGAGGGATACAATGAGCAGTTCTTC. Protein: CASGLVPLSLTGTAEGYNEQFF.

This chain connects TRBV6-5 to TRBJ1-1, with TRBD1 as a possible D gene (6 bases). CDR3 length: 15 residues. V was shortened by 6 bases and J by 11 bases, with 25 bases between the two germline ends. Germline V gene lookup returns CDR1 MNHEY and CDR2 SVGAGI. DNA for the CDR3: TGTGCCAGCAGCCACCGCGGGGGGGGCGCGGATACGGCTTTCTTT. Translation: CASSHRGGGADTAFF.

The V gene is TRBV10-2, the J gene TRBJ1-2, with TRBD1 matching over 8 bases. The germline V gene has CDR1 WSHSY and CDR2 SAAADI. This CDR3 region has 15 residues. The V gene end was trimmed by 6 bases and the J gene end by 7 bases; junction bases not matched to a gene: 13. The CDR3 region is CASSWGDRGEGGYTF. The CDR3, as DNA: TGCGCCAGCAGCTGGGGCGACAGGGGTGAAGGTGGCTACACCTTC.

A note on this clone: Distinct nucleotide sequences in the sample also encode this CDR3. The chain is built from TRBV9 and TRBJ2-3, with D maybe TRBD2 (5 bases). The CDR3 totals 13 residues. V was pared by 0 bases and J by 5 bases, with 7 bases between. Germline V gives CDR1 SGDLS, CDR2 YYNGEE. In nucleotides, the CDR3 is TGTGCCAGCAGCGTAGATCGGGGAGATACGCAGTATTTT. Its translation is CASSVDRGDTQYF.

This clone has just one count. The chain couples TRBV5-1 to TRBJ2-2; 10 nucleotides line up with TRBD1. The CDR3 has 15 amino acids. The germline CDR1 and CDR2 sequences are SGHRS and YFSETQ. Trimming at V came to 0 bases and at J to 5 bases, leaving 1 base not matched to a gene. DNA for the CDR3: TGCGCCAGCAGCTTGGGGACAGGGGGTACCGGGGAGCTGTTTTTT. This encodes CASSLGTGGTGELFF.

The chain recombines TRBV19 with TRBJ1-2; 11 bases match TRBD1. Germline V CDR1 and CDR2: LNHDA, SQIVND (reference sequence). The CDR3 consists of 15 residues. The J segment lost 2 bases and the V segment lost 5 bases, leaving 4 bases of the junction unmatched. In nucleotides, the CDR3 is TGTGCCAGTAGTTTGGACAGGGGGCGGAACTATGGCTACACCTTC. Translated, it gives CASSLDRGRNYGYTF.

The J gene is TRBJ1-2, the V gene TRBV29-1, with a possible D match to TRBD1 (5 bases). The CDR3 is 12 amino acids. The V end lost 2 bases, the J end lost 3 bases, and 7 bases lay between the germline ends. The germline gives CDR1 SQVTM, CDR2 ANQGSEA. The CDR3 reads CSVEQGHYGYTF. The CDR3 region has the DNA TGCAGCGTTGAACAGGGTCACTATGGCTACACCTTC. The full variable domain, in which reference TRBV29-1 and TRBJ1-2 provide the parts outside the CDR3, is SAVISQKPSRDICQRGTSLTIQCQVDSQVTMMFWYRQQPGQSLTLIATANQGSEATYESGFVIDKFPISRPNLTFSTLTVSNMSPEDSSIYLCSVEQGHYGYTFGSGTRLTVV.